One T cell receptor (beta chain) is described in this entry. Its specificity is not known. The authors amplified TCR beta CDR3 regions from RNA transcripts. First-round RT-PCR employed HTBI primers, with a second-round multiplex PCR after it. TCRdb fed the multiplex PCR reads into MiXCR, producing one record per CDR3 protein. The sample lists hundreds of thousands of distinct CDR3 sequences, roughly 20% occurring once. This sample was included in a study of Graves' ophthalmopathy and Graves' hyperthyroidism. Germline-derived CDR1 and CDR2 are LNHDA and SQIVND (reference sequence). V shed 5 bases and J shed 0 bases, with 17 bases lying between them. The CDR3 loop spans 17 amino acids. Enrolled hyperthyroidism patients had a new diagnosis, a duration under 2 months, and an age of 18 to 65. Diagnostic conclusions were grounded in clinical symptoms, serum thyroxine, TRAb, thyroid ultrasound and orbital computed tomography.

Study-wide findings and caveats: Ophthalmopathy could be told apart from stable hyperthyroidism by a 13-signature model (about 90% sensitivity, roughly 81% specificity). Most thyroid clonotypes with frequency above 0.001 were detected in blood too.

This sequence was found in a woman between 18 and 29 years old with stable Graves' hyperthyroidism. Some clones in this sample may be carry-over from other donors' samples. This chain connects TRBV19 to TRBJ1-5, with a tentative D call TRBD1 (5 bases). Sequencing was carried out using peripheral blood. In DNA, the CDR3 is TGTGCCAGTAGTCCGGACATGGGGGGATATAGCAATCAGCCCCAGCATTTT. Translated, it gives CASSPDMGGYSNQPQHF. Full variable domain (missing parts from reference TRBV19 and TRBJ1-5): DGGITQSPKYLFRKEGQNVTLSCEQNLNHDAMYWYRQDPGQGLRLIYYSQIVNDFQKGDIAEGYSVSREKKESFPLTVTSAQKNPTAFYLCASSPDMGGYSNQPQHFGDGTRLSIL.